The source of this TCR beta chain is a study of shared clonotypes between healthy human individuals. About the study: Serving as donors were two women and a few men, whose ages spanned 18 to 49. Three plates were used per donor for CD4 naive, three for CD4 memory, two for CD8 naive and one for CD8 memory.

The authors loaded roughly 200 ng DNA, approximately 30,000 T cell genomes, into sorted-subset replicate PCRs. Authors' methods: ImmunoSEQ supplied junction-only sequences lacking quality scores, so filtering was different. Data came from immunoSEQ multiplex PCR; TCRdb stores just in-frame clones and leaves some out. That table is the source of V, J and clone size, and D and trimming were worked out from the DNA. The data hold about 2.1 million clones, with about 94% observed a single time. CD45RO-negative, CCR7-positively selected cells formed the naive CD8 fraction, excluding terminally differentiated effector memory CD45RA+ cells. Input material: naive CD8+ T cells from PBMCs. The receptor was isolated from a man aged 18-30 years in good health. Some clones in this sample may be carry-over from other donors' samples.

The CDR3 DNA is TGTGCCAGCAGTGAATCCACCTCCCTCAAGAGGGCCGGGGAGCTGTTTTTT. This gives the protein CASSESTSLKRAGELFF. The rearrangement joins TRBV25-1 to TRBJ2-2; a possible D gene is TRBD2 (5 bases). CDR1 and CDR2 from the germline V gene are MGHDK and SYGVNS. Trimming removed 1 base from V and 6 bases from J, with 18 bases in between. The CDR3 is made up of 17 amino acids.